This TCR beta chain was obtained from a study of shared clonotypes between healthy human individuals. Germline CDR1 SGDLS, CDR2 YYNGEE. The CDR3 is made up of 19 amino acids. The V end lost 0 bases, the J end lost 4 bases, and 23 bases lay between the germline ends. CD8 cells regarded as naive lacked CD45RO, were positively chosen for CCR7, and omitted terminally differentiated effector memory CD45RA+ cells. The assay was immunoSEQ multiplex PCR, and TCRdb's table has in-frame clones only and misses some. The data contain about 820,000 clones, 90% to 95% of them singletons. The TCR comes from a man aged 25-40 years in good health. Sequencing was carried out using naive CD8+ T cells sorted from blood. The chain couples TRBV9 to TRBJ1-5; D might be TRBD1 (6 bases). This CDR3 is CASSVGGGQDAQGNQPQHF. The CDR3 region has the DNA TGTGCCAGCAGCGTAGGAGGGGGGCAGGACGCCCAGGGGAATCAGCCCCAGCATTTT.